This passage covers 11 T cell receptor beta chains from one sample sequenced in a study of T-cell reconstitution after alpha-beta-depleted transplantation in children. During its preparation, the TCRbeta library received unique molecular identifiers. From the PCR reads, TCRdb called clonotypes with MiXCR, one entry per CDR3 protein. In the table there are approximately 89,000 distinct CDR3 sequences, 15% to 19% of which are singletons. The sample consisted of PBMCs, mostly from graft donor cells, taken 180 days after TCRalphabeta/CD19-depleted stem cell transplant. These receptors were taken from a male patient between 2 and 10 years old who had a stem cell transplant for acute lymphoblastic leukemia, so the T cells may come from the graft donor.

The chain has TRBV10-3 and TRBJ2-5; TRBD1 matches 12 bases. J gave up 3 bases and V 6 bases, and 5 bases lay outside the gene matches. There are 15 residues in the CDR3. From germline, CDR1 is ENHRY and CDR2 SYGVKD. The CDR3 is CAIRGDRGPKETQYF. The CDR3, as DNA: TGTGCCATCAGAGGGGACAGGGGGCCGAAAGAGACCCAGTACTTC.

The chain combines TRBV5-4 with TRBJ2-2; TRBD2 matches 7 bases. CDR3 size: 15 residues. The germline V gene has CDR1 SGHNT and CDR2 YYREEE (reference sequence). V lost 4 bases to trimming and J lost 6 bases; unmatched junction nucleotides: 9. CDR3 residues: CASSPRTSPSGELFF. The CDR3 bases are TGTGCCAGCAGCCCGAGGACTAGTCCCTCCGGGGAGCTGTTTTTT. The entire variable domain, with the rest obtained from reference TRBV5-4 and TRBJ2-2, is as follows: ETGVTQSPTHLIKTRGQQVTLRCSSQSGHNTVSWYQQALGQGPQFIFQYYREEENGRGNFPPRFSGLQFPNYSSELNVNALELDDSALYLCASSPRTSPSGELFFGEGSRLTVL.

This clonotype was picked up a small number of times. The chain is built from TRBV4-2 and TRBJ1-1; 11 bases map to TRBD1. CDR1 is LGHNA, CDR2 YNFKEQ, per germline. The CDR3 runs to 18 residues. The J segment lost 1 base and the V segment lost 4 bases, leaving 11 bases of the junction unmatched. CDR3 coding DNA: TGTGCCAGCAGCCCAAGATCTATCGGACAGGGGGCGAACACTGAAGCTTTCTTT. It encodes CASSPRSIGQGANTEAFF.

This chain joins TRBV28 and TRBJ2-7; D unresolved. Germline assignment: CDR1 MDHEN and CDR2 SYDVKM. The ends were cut back, 6 bases at V and 2 bases at J, with 14 bases in the middle. This CDR3 spans 14 amino acids. In DNA form, the CDR3 reads TGTGCCAGCAGCCACCTCAAGAATACCTACGAGCAGTACTTC. Translating gives CASSHLKNTYEQYF. The full variable domain, with the rest looked up from reference TRBV28 and TRBJ2-7, is DVKVTQSSRYLVKRTGEKVFLECVQDMDHENMFWYRQDPGLGLRLIYFSYDVKMKEKGDIPEGYSVSREKKERFSLILESASTNQTSMYLCASSHLKNTYEQYFGPGTRLTVT.

As DNA, the CDR3 is TGCAGCGTTGACAGGGGGTATTTCTGCACCTTC. It codes for CSVDRGYFCTF. The chain combines TRBV29-1 with TRBJ1-2; 7 positions agree with TRBD1. Germline assignment: CDR1 SQVTM and CDR2 ANQGSEA. The V and J ends lost 3 bases and 13 bases, in that order; junction bases with no gene match: 8. The CDR3 contains 11 residues.

This clonotype was counted a few times. The CDR3 nucleotides read TGCAGTAAACTCGGCTACAATGAGCAGTTCTTC. Its protein is CSKLGYNEQFF. V usage is TRBV20-1 and J usage is TRBJ2-1; no firm D call. The germline CDR1 and CDR2 sequences are DFQATT and SNEGSKA (reference sequence). This CDR3 spans 11 amino acids. With 8 bases removed from V and 3 bases from J, the gap between germline ends came to 8 bases.

This clonotype was detected a few times. V usage is TRBV3-1 and J usage is TRBJ2-7; possibly TRBD1 for D (6 bases). CDR3 size: 14 residues. V dropped 5 bases and J dropped 6 bases, with 17 bases sitting between them. Germline values: CDR1 LGHDT, CDR2 YNNKEL (reference sequence). The chain's CDR3 is CASSWTAPASEQYF. The CDR3 DNA reads as TGTGCCAGCAGCTGGACAGCTCCCGCAAGCGAGCAGTACTTC.

J is TRBJ2-3 and V is TRBV7-9, with unresolved D. This CDR3 is 15 amino acids long. CDR1 and CDR2 (germline): SEHNR, FQNEAQ (reference sequence). Trimming removed 1 base from V and 1 base from J, with 9 bases in between. CDR3 amino acids: CASSLVLTGTDTQYF. The CDR3 region has the DNA TGTGCCAGCAGCTTAGTTCTGACGGGCACAGATACGCAGTATTTT.

This clonotype was picked up a small number of times. The gene calls are TRBV20-1 and TRBJ2-3; perhaps TRBD1 as D (5 bases). The germline V and J ends were trimmed by 3 bases and 3 bases, with 10 bases remaining between them. The germline gives CDR1 DFQATT, CDR2 SNEGSKA (reference sequence). CDR3 size: 13 residues. CDR3 region: CSARRTHTDTQYF. The CDR3 DNA reads as TGCAGTGCTAGGAGGACACATACAGATACGCAGTATTTT.

The J gene is TRBJ2-7, the V gene TRBV5-1, with 10 bases aligning to TRBD1. Trimming removed 0 bases from V and 2 bases from J; junction bases left unmatched: 5. Germline CDR1 reads SGHRS; CDR2 reads YFSETQ. The CDR3 sequence is 16 residues long. CDR3 DNA sequence: TGCGCCAGCAGCTTGGGGACAGGGGGTATCCCCTACGAGCAGTACTTC. It yields the protein CASSLGTGGIPYEQYF. The variable domain in full, with the rest retrieved from reference TRBV5-1 and TRBJ2-7, is KAGVTQTPRYLIKTRGQQVTLSCSPISGHRSVSWYQQTPGQGLQFLFEYFSETQRNKGNFPGRFSGRQFSNSRSEMNVSTLELGDSALYLCASSLGTGGIPYEQYFGPGTRLTVT.

This clonotype was seen only once. The rearrangement links TRBV3-1 to TRBJ1-1, with TRBD1 as a possible D gene (5 bases). The ends were cut back, 3 bases at V and 9 bases at J, with 14 bases in the middle. Germline assignment: CDR1 LGHDT and CDR2 YNNKEL (reference sequence). CDR3 size: 13 residues. DNA for the CDR3: TGTGCCAGCAGCCAGGTAGGGGACCCGAAAGCTTTCTTT. This translates into CASSQVGDPKAFF.